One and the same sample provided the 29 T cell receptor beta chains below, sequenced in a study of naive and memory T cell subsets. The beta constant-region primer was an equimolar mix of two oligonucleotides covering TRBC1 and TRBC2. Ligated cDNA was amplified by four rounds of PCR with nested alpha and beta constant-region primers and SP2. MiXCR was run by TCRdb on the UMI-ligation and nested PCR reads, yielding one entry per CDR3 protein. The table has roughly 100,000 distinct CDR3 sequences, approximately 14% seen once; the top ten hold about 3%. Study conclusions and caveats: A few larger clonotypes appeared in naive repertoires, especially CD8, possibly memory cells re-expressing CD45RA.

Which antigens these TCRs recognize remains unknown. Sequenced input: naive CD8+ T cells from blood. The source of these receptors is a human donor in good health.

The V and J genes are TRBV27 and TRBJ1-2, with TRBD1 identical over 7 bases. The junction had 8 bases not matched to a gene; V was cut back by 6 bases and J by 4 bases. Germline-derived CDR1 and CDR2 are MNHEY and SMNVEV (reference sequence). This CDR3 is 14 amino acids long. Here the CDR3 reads CASRETGTVYGYTF. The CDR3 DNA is TGTGCCAGCAGGGAGACCGGGACAGTCTATGGCTACACCTTC.

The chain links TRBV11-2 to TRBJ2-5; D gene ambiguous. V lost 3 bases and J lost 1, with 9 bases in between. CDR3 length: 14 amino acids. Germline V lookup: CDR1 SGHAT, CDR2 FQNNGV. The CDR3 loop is CASSFTLTQETQYF. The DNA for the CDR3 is TGTGCCAGCAGCTTTACTCTAACCCAAGAGACCCAGTACTTC.

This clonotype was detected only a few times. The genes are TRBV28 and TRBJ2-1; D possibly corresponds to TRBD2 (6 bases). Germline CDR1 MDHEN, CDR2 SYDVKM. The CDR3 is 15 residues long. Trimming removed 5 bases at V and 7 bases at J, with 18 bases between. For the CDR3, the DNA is TGTGCCAGCAGTCCTACCCTCCTAGCGAGGAATGAGCAGTTCTTC. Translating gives CASSPTLLARNEQFF.

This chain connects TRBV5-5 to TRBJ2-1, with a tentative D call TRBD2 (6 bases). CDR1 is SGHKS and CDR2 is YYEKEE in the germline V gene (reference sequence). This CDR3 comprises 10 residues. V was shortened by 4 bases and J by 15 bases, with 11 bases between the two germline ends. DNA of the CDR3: TGTGCCAGCAGCGAGGGGAGGTTGTTCTTC. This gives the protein CASSEGRLFF.

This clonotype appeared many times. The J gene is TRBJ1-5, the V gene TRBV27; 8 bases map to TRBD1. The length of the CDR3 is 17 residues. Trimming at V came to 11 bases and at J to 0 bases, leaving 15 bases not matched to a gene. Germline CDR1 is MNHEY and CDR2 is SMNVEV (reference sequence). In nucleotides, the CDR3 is TGTGCCCCCGACTCCCCACCGGGACAGGTTAGCAATCAGCCCCAGCATTTT. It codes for CAPDSPPGQVSNQPQHF.

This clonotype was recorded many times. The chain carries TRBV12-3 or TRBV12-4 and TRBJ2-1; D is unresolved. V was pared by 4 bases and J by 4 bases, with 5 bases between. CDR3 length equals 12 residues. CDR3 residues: CASSSDYNEQFF. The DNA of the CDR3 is TGTGCCAGCAGTTCAGATTACAATGAGCAGTTCTTC.

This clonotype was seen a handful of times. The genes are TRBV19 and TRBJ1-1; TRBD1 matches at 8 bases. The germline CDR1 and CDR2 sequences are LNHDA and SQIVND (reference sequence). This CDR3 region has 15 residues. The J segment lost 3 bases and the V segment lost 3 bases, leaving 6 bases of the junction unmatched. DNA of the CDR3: TGTGCCAGTAGTATGCCCCAGACAGGGGACACTGAAGCTTTCTTT. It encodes CASSMPQTGDTEAFF.

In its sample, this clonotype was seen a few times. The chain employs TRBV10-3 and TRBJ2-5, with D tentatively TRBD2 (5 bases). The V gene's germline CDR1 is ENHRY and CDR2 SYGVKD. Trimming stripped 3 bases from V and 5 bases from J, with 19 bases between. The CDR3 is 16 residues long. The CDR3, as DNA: TGTGCCATCAGTGAAGAGGGATATCGAGACGGGGAGACCCAGTACTTC. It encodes CAISEEGYRDGETQYF.

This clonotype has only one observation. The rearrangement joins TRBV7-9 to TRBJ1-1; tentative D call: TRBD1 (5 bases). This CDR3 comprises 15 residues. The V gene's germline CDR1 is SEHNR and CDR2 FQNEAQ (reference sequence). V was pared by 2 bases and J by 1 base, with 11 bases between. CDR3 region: CASSLIEGSNTEAFF. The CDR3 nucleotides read TGTGCCAGCAGCTTAATTGAGGGGTCGAACACTGAAGCTTTCTTT.

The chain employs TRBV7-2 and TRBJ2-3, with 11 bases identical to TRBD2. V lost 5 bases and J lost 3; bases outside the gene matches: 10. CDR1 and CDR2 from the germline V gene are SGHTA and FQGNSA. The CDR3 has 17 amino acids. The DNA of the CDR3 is TGTGCCAGCAGCCCCATAGCGGGGGGGCGGGTTACAGATACGCAGTATTTT. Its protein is CASSPIAGGRVTDTQYF.

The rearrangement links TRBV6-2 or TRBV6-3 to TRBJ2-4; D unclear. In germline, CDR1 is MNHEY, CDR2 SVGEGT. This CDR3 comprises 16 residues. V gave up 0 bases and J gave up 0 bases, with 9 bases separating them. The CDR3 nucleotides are TGTGCCAGCAGTTACTCGACTCGACTAGCCAAAAACATTCAGTACTTC. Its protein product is CASSYSTRLAKNIQYF.

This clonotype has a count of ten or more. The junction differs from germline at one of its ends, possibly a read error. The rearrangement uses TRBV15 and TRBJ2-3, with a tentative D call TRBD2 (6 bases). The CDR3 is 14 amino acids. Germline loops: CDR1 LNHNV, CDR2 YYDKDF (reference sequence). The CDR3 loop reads CATSRGRGTPDKDF. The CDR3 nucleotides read TGTGCCACCAGCAGAGGCCGTGGGACTCCCGATAAGGATTTT.

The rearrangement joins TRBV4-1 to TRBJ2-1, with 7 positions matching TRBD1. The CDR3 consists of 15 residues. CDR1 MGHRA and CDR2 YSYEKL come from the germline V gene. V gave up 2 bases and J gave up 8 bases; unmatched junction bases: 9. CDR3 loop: CASSQKNPQGHEQFF. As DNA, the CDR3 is TGCGCCAGCAGCCAAAAAAACCCACAGGGGCATGAGCAGTTCTTC.

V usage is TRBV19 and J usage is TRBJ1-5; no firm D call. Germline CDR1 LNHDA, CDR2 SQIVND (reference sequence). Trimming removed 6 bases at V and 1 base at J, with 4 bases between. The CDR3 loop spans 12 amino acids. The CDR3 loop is CASRQSNQPQHF. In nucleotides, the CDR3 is TGTGCCAGTAGACAAAGCAATCAGCCCCAGCATTTT.

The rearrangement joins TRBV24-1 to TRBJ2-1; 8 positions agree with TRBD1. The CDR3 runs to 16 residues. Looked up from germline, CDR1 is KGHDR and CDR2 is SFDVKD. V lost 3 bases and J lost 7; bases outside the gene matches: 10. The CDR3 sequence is CATSDPDRVLRNEQFF. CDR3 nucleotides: TGTGCCACCAGTGATCCGGACAGGGTCCTTAGAAATGAGCAGTTCTTC.

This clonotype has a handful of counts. CDR3 DNA: TGTGCCAGCAGCTTGCGGCTGGGGGGTCAGCCCCAGCATTTT. The encoded protein is CASSLRLGGQPQHF. The chain combines TRBV5-6 with TRBJ1-5; D might be TRBD1 (5 bases). V was pared by 1 base and J by 6 bases, with 11 bases between. From germline, CDR1 is SGHDT and CDR2 YYEEEE. CDR3 size: 14 residues.

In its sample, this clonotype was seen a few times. CDR3 nucleotides: TGTGCCAGCAGTTTTTATATGGAGGGAAACACTGAAGCTTTCTTT. Translated, it gives CASSFYMEGNTEAFF. This rearrangement joins TRBV27 to TRBJ1-1; D is undetermined. Trimming removed 3 bases from V and 2 bases from J, with 13 bases in between. Germline-derived CDR1 and CDR2 are MNHEY and SMNVEV (reference sequence). The CDR3 is 15 residues long.

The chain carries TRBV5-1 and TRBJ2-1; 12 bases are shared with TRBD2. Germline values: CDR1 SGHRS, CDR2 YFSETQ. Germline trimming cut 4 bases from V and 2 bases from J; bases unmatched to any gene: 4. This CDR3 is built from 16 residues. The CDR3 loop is CASSLRTSGTYNEQFF. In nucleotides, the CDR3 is TGCGCCAGCAGCCTCAGGACTAGCGGGACCTACAATGAGCAGTTCTTC. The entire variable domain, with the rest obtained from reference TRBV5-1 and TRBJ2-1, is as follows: KAGVTQTPRYLIKTRGQQVTLSCSPISGHRSVSWYQQTPGQGLQFLFEYFSETQRNKGNFPGRFSGRQFSNSRSEMNVSTLELGDSALYLCASSLRTSGTYNEQFFGPGTRLTVL.

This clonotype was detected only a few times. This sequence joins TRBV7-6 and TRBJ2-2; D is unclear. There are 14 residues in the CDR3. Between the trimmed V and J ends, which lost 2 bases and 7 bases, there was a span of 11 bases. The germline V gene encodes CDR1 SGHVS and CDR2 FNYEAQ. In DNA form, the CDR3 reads TGTGCCAGCAGCTTATATGGTAGCCGCGGGGAGCTGTTTTTT. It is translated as CASSLYGSRGELFF.

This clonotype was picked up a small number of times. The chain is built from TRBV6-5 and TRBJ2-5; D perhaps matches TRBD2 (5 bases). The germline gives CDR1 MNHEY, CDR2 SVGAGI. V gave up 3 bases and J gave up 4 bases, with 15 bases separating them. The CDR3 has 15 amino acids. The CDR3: CASSYRPGFPETQYF. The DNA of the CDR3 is TGTGCCAGCAGTTATCGGCCGGGGTTCCCAGAGACCCAGTACTTC.

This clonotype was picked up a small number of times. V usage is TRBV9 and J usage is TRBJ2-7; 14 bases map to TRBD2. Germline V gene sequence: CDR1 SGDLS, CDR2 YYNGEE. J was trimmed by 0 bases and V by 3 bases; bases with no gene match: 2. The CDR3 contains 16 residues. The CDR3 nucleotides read TGTGCCAGCAGCGACGGGACTAGCGGGAGCTCCTACGAGCAGTACTTC. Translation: CASSDGTSGSSYEQYF.

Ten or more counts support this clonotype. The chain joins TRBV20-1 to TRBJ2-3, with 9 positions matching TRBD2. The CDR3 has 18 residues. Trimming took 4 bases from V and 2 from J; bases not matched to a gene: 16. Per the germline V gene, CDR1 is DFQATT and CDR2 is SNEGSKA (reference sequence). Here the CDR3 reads CSATSNELAGDFTDTQYF. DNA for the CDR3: TGCAGTGCTACTTCAAACGAACTAGCGGGTGACTTCACAGATACGCAGTATTTT.

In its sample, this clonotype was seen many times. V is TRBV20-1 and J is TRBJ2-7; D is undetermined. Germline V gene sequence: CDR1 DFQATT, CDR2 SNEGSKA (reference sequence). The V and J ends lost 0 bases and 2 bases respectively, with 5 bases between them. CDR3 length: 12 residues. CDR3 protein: CSARDWTYEQYF. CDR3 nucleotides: TGCAGTGCTAGAGATTGGACCTACGAGCAGTACTTC.

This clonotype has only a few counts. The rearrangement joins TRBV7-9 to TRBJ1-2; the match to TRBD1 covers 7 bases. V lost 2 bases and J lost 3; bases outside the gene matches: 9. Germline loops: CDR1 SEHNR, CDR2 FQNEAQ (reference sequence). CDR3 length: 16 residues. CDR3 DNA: TGTGCCAGCAGCTTATCGGGGACAGAAGATTACTATGGCTACACCTTC. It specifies CASSLSGTEDYYGYTF. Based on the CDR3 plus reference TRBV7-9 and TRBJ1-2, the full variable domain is DTGVSQNPRHKITKRGQNVTFRCDPISEHNRLYWYRQTLGQGPEFLTYFQNEAQLEKSRLLSDRFSAERPKGSFSTLEIQRTEQGDSAMYLCASSLSGTEDYYGYTFGSGTRLTVV.

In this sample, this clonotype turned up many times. The CDR3: CASSFHSDRDTEAFF. CDR3 nucleotides: TGTGCCAGCAGTTTCCACTCGGACAGGGACACTGAAGCTTTCTTT. The chain is built from TRBV28 and TRBJ1-1; 8 bases align to TRBD1. The CDR3 runs 15 residues. Germline CDR1 MDHEN, CDR2 SYDVKM. V shed 3 bases, J shed 3 bases, and the junction held 6 bases outside the gene matches.

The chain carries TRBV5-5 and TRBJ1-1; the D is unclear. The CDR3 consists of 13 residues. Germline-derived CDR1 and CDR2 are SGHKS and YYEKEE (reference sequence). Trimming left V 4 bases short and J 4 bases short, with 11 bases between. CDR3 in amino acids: CASSPPRTTEAFF. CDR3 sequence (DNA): TGTGCCAGCAGCCCACCCCGGACCACTGAAGCTTTCTTT.

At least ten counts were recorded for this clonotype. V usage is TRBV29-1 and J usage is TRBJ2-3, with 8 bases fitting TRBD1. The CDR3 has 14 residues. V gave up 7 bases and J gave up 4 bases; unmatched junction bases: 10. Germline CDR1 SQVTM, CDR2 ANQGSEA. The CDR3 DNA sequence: TGCAGCGAAAGACAGGGGTTTTCTGCAGATACGCAGTATTTT. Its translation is CSERQGFSADTQYF.

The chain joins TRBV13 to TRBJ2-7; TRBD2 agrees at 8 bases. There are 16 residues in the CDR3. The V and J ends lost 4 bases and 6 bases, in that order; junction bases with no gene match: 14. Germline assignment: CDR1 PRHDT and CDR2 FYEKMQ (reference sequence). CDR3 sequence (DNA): TGTGCCAGCAGCTCCCCCTCCGGGGGGGCTCGTAGCGAGCAGTACTTC. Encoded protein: CASSSPSGGARSEQYF.

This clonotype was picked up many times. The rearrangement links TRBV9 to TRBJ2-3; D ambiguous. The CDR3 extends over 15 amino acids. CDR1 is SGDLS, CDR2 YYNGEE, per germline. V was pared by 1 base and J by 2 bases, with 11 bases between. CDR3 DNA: TGTGCCAGCAGCGTATCACCTTCCTTCACAGATACGCAGTATTTT. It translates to CASSVSPSFTDTQYF.